The 7 T cell receptor beta chains below come from one sample, sequenced in a study of blood T cell repertoires in COVID-19. Here immunoSEQ multiplex PCR was the method, and the copy in TCRdb shows in-frame clones only, minus some. This table holds around 100,000 clones, 88% found once. The sequencing sample was made of peripheral blood. These TCRs come from a human donor in a cohort sampled during active COVID-19.

The V call is TRBV27, the J call TRBJ1-2; no reliable D call. The CDR3 is 15 residues long. Trimming stripped 3 bases from V and 5 bases from J, with 16 bases between. Germline V CDR1 and CDR2: MNHEY, SMNVEV (reference sequence). CDR3 nucleotides: TGTGCCAGCAGTTTGGCGCCACCTCGAGGGTATGGCTACACCTTC. Protein sequence: CASSLAPPRGYGYTF.

The chain recombines TRBV9 with TRBJ2-7; 8 bases match TRBD1. CDR3 length: 15 amino acids. The germline V gene has CDR1 SGDLS and CDR2 YYNGEE. V lost 0 bases to trimming and J lost 2 bases; unmatched junction nucleotides: 4. The CDR3 spells CASSVGGTGAYEQYF. The CDR3 DNA is TGTGCCAGCAGCGTAGGTGGGACAGGCGCCTACGAGCAGTACTTC.

This clone is a singleton in its sample. This chain connects TRBV9 to TRBJ1-4, with 7 bases matching TRBD1. CDR1 SGDLS and CDR2 YYNGEE come from the germline V gene. The V and J ends lost 3 bases and 4 bases, in that order; junction bases with no gene match: 3. This CDR3 has 14 residues. For the CDR3, the DNA is TGTGCCAGCAGCGGAGGACAGGATAATGAAAAACTGTTTTTT. As protein: CASSGGQDNEKLFF.

The CDR3: CASSLEVGGGSNQPQHF. CDR3 sequence (DNA): TGCGCCAGCAGCTTGGAGGTGGGAGGGGGGAGCAATCAGCCCCAGCATTTT. This chain uses TRBV5-1 with TRBJ1-5; D perhaps matches TRBD1 (6 bases). CDR1 and CDR2 (germline): SGHRS, YFSETQ. The ends were cut back, 0 bases at V and 1 base at J, with 14 bases in the middle. CDR3 length: 17 residues.

The chain recombines TRBV14 with TRBJ2-6; D is uncertain. V dropped 0 bases and J dropped 1 base, with 13 bases sitting between them. The CDR3 runs 18 residues. Germline assignment: CDR1 SGHDN and CDR2 FVKESK. In nucleotides, the CDR3 is TGTGCCAGCAGCCAAGATCTTCATTCCGGTTCTGGGGCCAACGTCCTGACTTTC. This encodes CASSQDLHSGSGANVLTF.

V gene TRBV15 combines with J gene TRBJ1-2, with a possible D match to TRBD1 (6 bases). Trimming took 3 bases from V and 0 from J, leaving 11 bases between them. CDR1 LNHNV and CDR2 YYDKDF come from the germline V gene (reference sequence). The CDR3 runs 15 residues. In DNA form, the CDR3 reads TGTGCCACCAGCAGTTGGGACATGGCTAACTATGGCTACACCTTC. Translated, it gives CATSSWDMANYGYTF.

The V and J genes are TRBV11-3 and TRBJ1-1; 7 nucleotides align to TRBD1. CDR3 length: 13 amino acids. Trimming removed 8 bases from V and 0 bases from J; junction bases left unmatched: 3. Germline-derived CDR1 and CDR2 are SGHNT and YENEEA. The CDR3 protein is CASSQGMNTEAFF. The CDR3 DNA is TGTGCCAGCTCACAGGGGATGAACACTGAAGCTTTCTTT.